The 3 T cell receptor beta chains listed next were all sequenced from one sample in a study of blood T cell repertoires in COVID-19. Clones were read by immunoSEQ multiplex PCR, and TCRdb kept only the in-frame ones, dropping some. This table has fewer than 80,000 clones, 74% appearing once. What was sequenced was peripheral blood. Receptors originate from a woman of 80 years or more with acute or convalescent COVID-19.

This sequence joins TRBV18 and TRBJ2-5, with 9 bases identical to TRBD2. This CDR3 spans 16 amino acids. J gave up 1 base and V 3 bases, and 6 bases lay outside the gene matches. Germline V CDR1 and CDR2: KGHSH, LQKENI. The CDR3 sequence: CASSPRTSVTQETQYF. The CDR3 region has the DNA TGTGCCAGCTCACCGAGGACTAGCGTAACCCAAGAGACCCAGTACTTC.

The chain joins TRBV5-1 to TRBJ1-1; no clear D. Trimming cost V 1 base and J 0 bases, with 16 bases left between them. Germline CDR1 SGHRS, CDR2 YFSETQ. CDR3 length equals 17 residues. The CDR3 coding sequence is TGCGCCAGCAGCTTGCGTCGGGGTCAGATCATGAACACTGAAGCTTTCTTT. Protein: CASSLRRGQIMNTEAFF. The full variable domain, with the rest looked up from reference TRBV5-1 and TRBJ1-1, is KAGVTQTPRYLIKTRGQQVTLSCSPISGHRSVSWYQQTPGQGLQFLFEYFSETQRNKGNFPGRFSGRQFSNSRSEMNVSTLELGDSALYLCASSLRRGQIMNTEAFFGQGTRLTVV.

This clone has more than one count but fewer than ten. V is TRBV12-3 or TRBV12-4 and J is TRBJ1-1; 9 bases align to TRBD1. Losses at the gene ends were 6 bases for V and 8 bases for J; bases not matched to a gene: 4. This CDR3 is 12 amino acids long. In DNA, the CDR3 is TGTGCCAGCAGGCTGGGGACAGGGGAAGCTTTCTTT. Its translation is CASRLGTGEAFF.